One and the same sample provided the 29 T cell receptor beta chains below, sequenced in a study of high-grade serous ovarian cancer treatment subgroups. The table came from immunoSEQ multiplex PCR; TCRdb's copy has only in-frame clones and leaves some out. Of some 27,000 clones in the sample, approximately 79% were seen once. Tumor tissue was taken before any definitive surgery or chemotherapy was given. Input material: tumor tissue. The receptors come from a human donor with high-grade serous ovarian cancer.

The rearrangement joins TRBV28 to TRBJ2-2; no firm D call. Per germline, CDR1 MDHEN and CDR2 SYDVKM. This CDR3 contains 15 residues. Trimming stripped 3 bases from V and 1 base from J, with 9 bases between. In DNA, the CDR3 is TGTGCCAGCAGTTTGGTGTCGGGGAACACCGGGGAGCTGTTTTTT. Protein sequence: CASSLVSGNTGELFF.

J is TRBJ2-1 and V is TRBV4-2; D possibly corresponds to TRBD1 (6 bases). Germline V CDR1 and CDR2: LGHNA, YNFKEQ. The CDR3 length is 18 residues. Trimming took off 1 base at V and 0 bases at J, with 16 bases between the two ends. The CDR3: CASSQVRVRDISYNEQFF. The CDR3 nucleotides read TGTGCCAGCAGCCAAGTAAGGGTACGGGACATCTCCTACAATGAGCAGTTCTTC.

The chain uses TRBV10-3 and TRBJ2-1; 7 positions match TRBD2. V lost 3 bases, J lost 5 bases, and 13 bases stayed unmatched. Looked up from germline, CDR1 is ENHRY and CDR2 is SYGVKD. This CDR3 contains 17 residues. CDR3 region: CAISEGSGGGSDNEQFF. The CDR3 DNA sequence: TGTGCCATCAGTGAAGGGTCGGGCGGGGGATCTGACAATGAGCAGTTCTTC.

The CDR3 sequence is CASSYGELSTEAFF. The CDR3 nucleotides are TGTGCCAGCAGTTACGGGGAGTTGAGCACTGAAGCTTTCTTT. This chain connects TRBV6-5 to TRBJ1-1, with no clear D. Germline V lookup: CDR1 MNHEY, CDR2 SVGAGI. Trimming took 2 bases from V and 4 from J, leaving 11 bases between them. The CDR3 is made up of 14 amino acids.

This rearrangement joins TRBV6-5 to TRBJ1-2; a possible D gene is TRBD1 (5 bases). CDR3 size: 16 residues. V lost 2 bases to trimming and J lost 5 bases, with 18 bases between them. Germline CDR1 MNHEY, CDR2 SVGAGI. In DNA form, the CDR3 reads TGTGCCAGCAGTTACACAGATCCCGGGGGATTATATGGCTACACCTTC. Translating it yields CASSYTDPGGLYGYTF.

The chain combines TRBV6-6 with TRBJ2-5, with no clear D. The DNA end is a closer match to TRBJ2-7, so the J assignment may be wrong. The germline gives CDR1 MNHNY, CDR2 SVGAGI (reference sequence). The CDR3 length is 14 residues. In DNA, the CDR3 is TGTGCCAGCAGTTATGACCAGACAACCTACGAGCAGTACTTC. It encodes CASSYDQTTYEQYF.

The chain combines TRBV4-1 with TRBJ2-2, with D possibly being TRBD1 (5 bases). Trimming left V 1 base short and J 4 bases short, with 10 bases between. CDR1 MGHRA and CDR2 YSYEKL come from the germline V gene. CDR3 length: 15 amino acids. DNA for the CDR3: TGCGCCAGCAGCCAAGGGACACGGAGCACCGGGGAGCTGTTTTTT. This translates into CASSQGTRSTGELFF.

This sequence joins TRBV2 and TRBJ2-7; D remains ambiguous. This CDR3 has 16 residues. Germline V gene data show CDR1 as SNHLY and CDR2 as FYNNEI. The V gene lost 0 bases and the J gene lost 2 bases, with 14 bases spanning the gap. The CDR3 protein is CASSEATGWQAYEQYF. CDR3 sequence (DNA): TGTGCCAGCAGTGAAGCGACCGGGTGGCAGGCCTACGAGCAGTACTTC. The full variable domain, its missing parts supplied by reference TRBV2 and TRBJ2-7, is EPEVTQTPSHQVTQMGQEVILRCVPISNHLYFYWYRQILGQKVEFLVSFYNNEISEKSEIFDDQFSVERPDGSNFTLKIRSTKLEDSAMYFCASSEATGWQAYEQYFGPGTRLTVT.

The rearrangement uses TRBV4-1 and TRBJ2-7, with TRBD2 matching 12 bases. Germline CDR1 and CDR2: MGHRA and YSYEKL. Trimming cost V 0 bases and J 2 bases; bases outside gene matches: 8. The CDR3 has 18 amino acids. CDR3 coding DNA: TGCGCCAGCAGCCAAGATGACCAACTAGCGGGAGGTGCCTACGAGCAGTACTTC. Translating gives CASSQDDQLAGGAYEQYF.

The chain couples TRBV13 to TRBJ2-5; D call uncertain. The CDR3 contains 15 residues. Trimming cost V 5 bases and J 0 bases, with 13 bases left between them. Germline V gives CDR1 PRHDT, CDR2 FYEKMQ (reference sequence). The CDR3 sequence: CASSPITEYQETQYF. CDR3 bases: TGTGCCAGCAGCCCCATTACGGAATACCAAGAGACCCAGTACTTC. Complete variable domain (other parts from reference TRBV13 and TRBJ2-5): AAGVIQSPRHLIKEKRETATLKCYPIPRHDTVYWYQQGPGQDPQFLISFYEKMQSDKGSIPDRFSAQQFSDYHSELNMSSLELGDSALYFCASSPITEYQETQYFGPGTRLLVL.

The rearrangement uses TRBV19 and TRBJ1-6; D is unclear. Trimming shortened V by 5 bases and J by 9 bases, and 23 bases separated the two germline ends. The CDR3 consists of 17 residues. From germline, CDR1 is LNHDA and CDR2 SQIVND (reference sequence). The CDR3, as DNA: TGTGCCAGTAGTGAATTATCCCCCACTGGAGTCTCTTCACCCCTCCACTTT. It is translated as CASSELSPTGVSSPLHF.

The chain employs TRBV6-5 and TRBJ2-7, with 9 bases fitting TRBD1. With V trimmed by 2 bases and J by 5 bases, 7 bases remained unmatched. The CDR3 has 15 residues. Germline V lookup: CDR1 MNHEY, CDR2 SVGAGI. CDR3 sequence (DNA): TGTGCCAGCAGTTACGGAGGGACAGGGTCCCACGAGCAGTACTTC. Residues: CASSYGGTGSHEQYF.

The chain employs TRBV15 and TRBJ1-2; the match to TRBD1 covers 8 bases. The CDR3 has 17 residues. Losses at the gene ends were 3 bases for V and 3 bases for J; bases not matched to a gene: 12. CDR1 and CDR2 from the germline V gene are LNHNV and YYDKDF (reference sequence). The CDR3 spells CATSRGQVLVGDYGYTF. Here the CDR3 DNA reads TGTGCCACCAGCAGGGGACAGGTTCTGGTCGGCGACTATGGCTACACCTTC. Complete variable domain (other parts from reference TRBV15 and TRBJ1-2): DAMVIQNPRYQVTQFGKPVTLSCSQTLNHNVMYWYQQKSSQAPKLLFHYYDKDFNNEADTPDNFQSRRPNTSFCFLDIRSPGLGDTAMYLCATSRGQVLVGDYGYTFGSGTRLTVV.

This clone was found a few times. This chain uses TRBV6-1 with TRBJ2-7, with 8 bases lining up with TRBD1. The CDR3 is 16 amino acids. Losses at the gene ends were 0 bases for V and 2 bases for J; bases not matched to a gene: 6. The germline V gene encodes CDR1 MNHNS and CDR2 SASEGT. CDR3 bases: TGTGCCAGCAGTGAAGCCCTAATACAGGGGGCCTACGAGCAGTACTTC. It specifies CASSEALIQGAYEQYF.

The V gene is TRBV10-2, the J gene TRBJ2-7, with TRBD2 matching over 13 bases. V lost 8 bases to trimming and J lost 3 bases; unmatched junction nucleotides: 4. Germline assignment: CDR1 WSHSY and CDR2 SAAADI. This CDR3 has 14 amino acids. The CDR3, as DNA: TGCGCCAGCGGACGGACTAGCGGGAGCTACGAGCAGTACTTC. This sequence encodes CASGRTSGSYEQYF.

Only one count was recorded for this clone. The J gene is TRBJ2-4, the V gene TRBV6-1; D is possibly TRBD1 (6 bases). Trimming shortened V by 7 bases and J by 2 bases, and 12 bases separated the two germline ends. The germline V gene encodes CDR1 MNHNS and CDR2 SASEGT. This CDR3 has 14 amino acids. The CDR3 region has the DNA TGTGCCAGCACCATACAGGGTCCCAAAAACATTCAGTACTTC. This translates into CASTIQGPKNIQYF.

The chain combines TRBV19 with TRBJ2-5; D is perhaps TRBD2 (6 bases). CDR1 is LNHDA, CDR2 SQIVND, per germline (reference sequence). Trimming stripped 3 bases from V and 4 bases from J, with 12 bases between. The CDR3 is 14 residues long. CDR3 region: CASSMGLQRETQYF. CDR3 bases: TGTGCCAGTAGTATGGGACTCCAACGAGAGACCCAGTACTTC. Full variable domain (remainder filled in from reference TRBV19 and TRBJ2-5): DGGITQSPKYLFRKEGQNVTLSCEQNLNHDAMYWYRQDPGQGLRLIYYSQIVNDFQKGDIAEGYSVSREKKESFPLTVTSAQKNPTAFYLCASSMGLQRETQYFGPGTRLLVL.

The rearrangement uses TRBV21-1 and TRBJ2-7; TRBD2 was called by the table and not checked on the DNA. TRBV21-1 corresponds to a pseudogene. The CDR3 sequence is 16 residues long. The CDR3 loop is CASSKAGSLEAYEQYF. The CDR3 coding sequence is TGTGCCAGCAGCAAAGCCGGTAGCCTAGAGGCCTACGAGCAGTACTTC.

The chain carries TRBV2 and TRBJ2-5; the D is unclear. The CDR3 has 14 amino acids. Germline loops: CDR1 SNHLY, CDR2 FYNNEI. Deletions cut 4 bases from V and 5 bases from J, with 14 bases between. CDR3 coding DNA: TGTGCCAGCAGTGGGTGGACCGACGGGGAGACCCAGTACTTC. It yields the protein CASSGWTDGETQYF. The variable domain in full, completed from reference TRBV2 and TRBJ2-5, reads EPEVTQTPSHQVTQMGQEVILRCVPISNHLYFYWYRQILGQKVEFLVSFYNNEISEKSEIFDDQFSVERPDGSNFTLKIRSTKLEDSAMYFCASSGWTDGETQYFGPGTRLLVL.

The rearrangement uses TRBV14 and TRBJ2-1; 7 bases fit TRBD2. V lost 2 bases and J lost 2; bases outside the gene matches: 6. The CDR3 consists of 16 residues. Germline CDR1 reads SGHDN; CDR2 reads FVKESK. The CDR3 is CASSQLGGGPYNEQFF. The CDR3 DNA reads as TGTGCCAGCAGCCAACTTGGGGGGGGACCCTACAATGAGCAGTTCTTC.

The CDR3 here is CASSTRGLAGGPGEQFF. DNA for the CDR3: TGTGCCAGCAGCACCCGGGGACTAGCGGGAGGGCCTGGTGAGCAGTTCTTC. The chain links TRBV11-3 to TRBJ2-1; 16 positions agree with TRBD2. V lost 5 bases and J lost 9; bases outside the gene matches: 10. The CDR3 has 17 amino acids. Germline CDR1 reads SGHNT; CDR2 reads YENEEA. Combining the CDR3 with reference TRBV11-3 and TRBJ2-1 gives the whole variable domain EAGVVQSPRYKIIEKKQPVAFWCNPISGHNTLYWYLQNLGQGPELLIRYENEEAVDDSQLPKDRFSAERLKGVDSTLKIQPAELGDSAVYLCASSTRGLAGGPGEQFFGPGTRLTVL.

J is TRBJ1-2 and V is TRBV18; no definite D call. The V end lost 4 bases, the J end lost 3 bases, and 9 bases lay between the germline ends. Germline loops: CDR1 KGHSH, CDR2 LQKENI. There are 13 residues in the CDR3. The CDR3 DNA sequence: TGTGCCAGCTCACAGGAAGGCTACTATGGCTACACCTTC. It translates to CASSQEGYYGYTF.

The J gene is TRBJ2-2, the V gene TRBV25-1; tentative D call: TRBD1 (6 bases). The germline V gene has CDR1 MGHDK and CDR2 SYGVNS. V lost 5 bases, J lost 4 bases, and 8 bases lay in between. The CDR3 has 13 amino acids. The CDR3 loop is CASSRGGTGELFF. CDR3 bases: TGTGCCAGCAGTCGAGGGGGCACCGGGGAGCTGTTTTTT.

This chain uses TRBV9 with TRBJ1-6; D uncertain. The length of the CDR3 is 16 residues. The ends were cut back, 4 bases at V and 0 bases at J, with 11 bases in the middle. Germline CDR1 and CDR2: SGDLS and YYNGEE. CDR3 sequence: CASSPGRDSYNSPLHF. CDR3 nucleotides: TGTGCCAGCAGCCCGGGGAGGGACTCCTATAATTCACCCCTCCACTTT.

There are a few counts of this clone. This CDR3 reads CAWRVNTEAFF. CDR3 DNA: TGTGCCTGGAGAGTAAACACTGAAGCTTTCTTT. J is TRBJ1-1 and V is TRBV30; D unresolved. CDR3 size: 11 residues. With 3 bases removed from V and 2 bases from J, the gap between germline ends came to 4 bases. The germline CDR1 and CDR2 sequences are GTSNPN and SVGIG (reference sequence).

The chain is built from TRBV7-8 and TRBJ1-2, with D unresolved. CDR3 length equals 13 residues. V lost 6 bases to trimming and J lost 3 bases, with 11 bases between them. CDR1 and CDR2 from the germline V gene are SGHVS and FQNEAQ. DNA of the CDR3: TGTGCCAGCAGTTTTAAGGCGCACTATGGCTACACCTTC. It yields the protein CASSFKAHYGYTF.

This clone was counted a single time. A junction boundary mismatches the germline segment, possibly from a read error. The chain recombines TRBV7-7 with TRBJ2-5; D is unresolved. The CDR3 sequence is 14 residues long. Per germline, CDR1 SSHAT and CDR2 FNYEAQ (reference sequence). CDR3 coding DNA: TGTGCTAGCAGCTTAATGGGCGGTGGAGAGACCCAGTACTTC. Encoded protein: CASSLMGGGETQYF. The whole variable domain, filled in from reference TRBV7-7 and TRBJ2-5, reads GAGVSQSPRYKVTKRGQDVTLRCDPISSHATLYWYQQALGQGPEFLTYFNYEAQPDKSGLPSDRFSAERPEGSISTLTIQRTEQRDSAMYRCASSLMGGGETQYFGPGTRLLVL.

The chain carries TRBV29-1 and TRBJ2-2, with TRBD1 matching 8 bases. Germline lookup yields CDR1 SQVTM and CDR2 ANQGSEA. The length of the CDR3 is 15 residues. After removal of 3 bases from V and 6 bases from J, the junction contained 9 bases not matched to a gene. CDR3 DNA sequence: TGCAGCGTTGAGTCGACAGGGGAGCGTCCCGGGGAGCTGTTTTTT. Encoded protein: CSVESTGERPGELFF.

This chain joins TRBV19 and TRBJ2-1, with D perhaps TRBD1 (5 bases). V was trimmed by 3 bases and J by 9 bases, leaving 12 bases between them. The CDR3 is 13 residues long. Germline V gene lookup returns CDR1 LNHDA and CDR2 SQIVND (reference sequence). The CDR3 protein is CASSMSGQGEQFF. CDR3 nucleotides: TGTGCCAGTAGTATGTCTGGTCAGGGTGAGCAGTTCTTC.